Shown below are 12 T cell receptor beta chains from a single sample sequenced in a study of T-cell memory formation after mild COVID-19. One entry per CDR3 protein, called by TCRdb with MiXCR from the 5' RACE reads. The sample carries 390,000 or so distinct CDR3 sequences, approximately 15% recorded once. Input material: PBMCs or a T cell subset sorted from them (not recorded which). The source of these receptors is a man aged 18-30 years who had mild COVID-19 (a few samples of this study predate the infection). Cell type and time point are not known.

J is TRBJ2-1 and V is TRBV30; tentatively, D is TRBD1 (5 bases). V was pared by 3 bases and J by 2 bases, with 14 bases between. Germline V gives CDR1 GTSNPN, CDR2 SVGIG (reference sequence). The CDR3 contains 15 residues. The CDR3 protein is CAWRHGAATYNEQFF. Written as DNA, the CDR3 is TGTGCCTGGAGGCATGGGGCAGCGACCTACAATGAGCAGTTCTTC.

The V call is TRBV12-3 or TRBV12-4, the J call TRBJ2-7; D not resolved. This CDR3 has 12 residues. V shed 3 bases and J shed 4 bases, with 7 bases lying between them. CDR3 in amino acids: CASSFGRYEQYF. The CDR3 coding sequence is TGTGCCAGCAGTTTCGGCAGATACGAGCAGTACTTC.

This clonotype has only a few counts. This rearrangement joins TRBV5-5 to TRBJ1-6, with a weak D call TRBD1 (5 bases). Between the trimmed V and J ends, which lost 3 bases and 8 bases, there was a span of 18 bases. The CDR3 covers 16 residues. CDR1 SGHKS and CDR2 YYEKEE come from the germline V gene (reference sequence). CDR3 nucleotides: TGTGCCAGCAGCTCCGCAGGGTCACCGGATTATTCACCCCTCCACTTT. Translated: CASSSAGSPDYSPLHF. Supplemented by reference TRBV5-5 and TRBJ1-6, the full variable domain reads DAGVTQSPTHLIKTRGQQVTLRCSPISGHKSVSWYQQVLGQGPQFIFQYYEKEERGRGNFPDRFSARQFPNYSSELNVNALLLGDSALYLCASSSAGSPDYSPLHFGNGTRLTVT.

This clonotype showed up just a few times. The chain joins TRBV21-1 to TRBJ2-7. TRBV21-1 is marked as a pseudogene. This CDR3 contains 12 residues. The CDR3 protein is CASSTPRCEQYV. In nucleotides, the CDR3 is TGTGCCAGCAGCACCCCTCGCTGCGAGCAGTACGTC.

The rearrangement joins TRBV7-2 to TRBJ2-4; D is unresolved. CDR1 is SGHTA and CDR2 is FQGNSA in the germline V gene. Trimming took off 4 bases at V and 6 bases at J, with 7 bases between the two ends. The CDR3 length is 12 residues. Here the CDR3 reads CASSYRGNIQYF. Here the CDR3 DNA reads TGTGCCAGCAGCTATCGCGGAAACATTCAGTACTTC.

The gene calls are TRBV4-1 and TRBJ1-2; weak D call: TRBD1 (5 bases). Between the trimmed V and J ends, which lost 1 base and 4 bases, there was a span of 13 bases. Germline-derived CDR1 and CDR2 are MGHRA and YSYEKL. This CDR3 contains 15 residues. CDR3 sequence: CASSQGLVGGYGYTF. CDR3 nucleotide sequence: TGCGCCAGCAGCCAAGGTTTGGTTGGGGGCTATGGCTACACCTTC.

Here the CDR3 DNA reads TGCGCCAGCAGCCTTTCCACAGGGGGCTCAGGAAACACCATATATTTT. It is translated as CASSLSTGGSGNTIYF. The chain joins TRBV4-3 to TRBJ1-3, with 9 bases matching TRBD1. Trimming took 4 bases from V and 4 from J; bases not matched to a gene: 8. The CDR3 is 16 amino acids. CDR1 and CDR2 (germline): LGHNA, YSLEER.

V and J are TRBV5-1 and TRBJ2-7; D uncertain. The V end was cut by 7 bases, the J end by 0 bases, with 2 bases between. CDR1 and CDR2 from the germline V gene are SGHRS and YFSETQ. The CDR3 spans 10 residues. The CDR3 sequence is CASFSYEQYF. The CDR3 bases are TGCGCCAGCTTCTCCTACGAGCAGTACTTC.

The chain employs TRBV5-1 and TRBJ2-5, with TRBD1 matching over 9 bases. V shed 7 bases, J shed 10 bases, and the junction held 14 bases outside the gene matches. This CDR3 contains 14 residues. CDR1 and CDR2 (germline): SGHRS, YFSETQ. The CDR3 DNA reads as TGCGCCAGCTATATTACAGGGGGCCGGGGAAGCCAGTACTTC. Protein: CASYITGGRGSQYF.

This clonotype was picked up a small number of times. The V and J genes are TRBV6-5 and TRBJ1-5; possibly TRBD1 for D (5 bases). The CDR3 consists of 14 residues. V was shortened by 2 bases and J by 6 bases, with 11 bases between the two germline ends. Per the germline V gene, CDR1 is MNHEY and CDR2 is SVGAGI. CDR3 nucleotides: TGTGCCAGCAGTTACGAAGGGGCAGGTCAGCCCCAGCATTTT. It encodes CASSYEGAGQPQHF.

The chain links TRBV7-6 to TRBJ1-1, with 9 positions matching TRBD1. Trimming cost V 8 bases and J 2 bases; bases outside gene matches: 12. The length of the CDR3 is 16 residues. The germline V gene encodes CDR1 SGHVS and CDR2 FNYEAQ. The CDR3 spells CASGPNRDRVNTEAFF. The DNA for the CDR3 is TGTGCCAGCGGACCGAATCGGGACAGGGTAAACACTGAAGCTTTCTTT.

The rearrangement links TRBV18 to TRBJ1-1; D not certain. The germline gives CDR1 KGHSH, CDR2 LQKENI. V lost 3 bases, J lost 4 bases, and 9 bases lay in between. This CDR3 comprises 13 residues. The CDR3 loop is CASSPIYSTEAFF. CDR3 nucleotides: TGTGCCAGCTCACCCATTTACAGCACTGAAGCTTTCTTT.